This record covers a single T cell receptor beta chain. This record belongs to a study of shared clonotypes between healthy human individuals. At the level of the study: Three plates each covered CD4 naive and memory; CD8 naive two, CD8 memory one.

Per germline, CDR1 MDHEN and CDR2 SYDVKM. This CDR3 contains 13 residues. The V end was cut by 2 bases, the J end by 6 bases, with 7 bases between. Produced via immunoSEQ multiplex PCR; TCRdb's table is partial and in-frame only. The sample consists of fewer than 1.6 million clones, about 98.5% of them appearing once. The rearrangement links TRBV28 to TRBJ2-2; D remains ambiguous. The sequence was obtained from a man aged 30 to 39 in good health. Sequences were obtained from naive CD4+ T cells sorted from blood. Noted subset: CD45RA+ positively selected. The CDR3 DNA sequence: TGTGCCAGCAGTTTAGGAGCTCCCGGGGAGCTGTTTTTT. Its protein product is CASSLGAPGELFF.